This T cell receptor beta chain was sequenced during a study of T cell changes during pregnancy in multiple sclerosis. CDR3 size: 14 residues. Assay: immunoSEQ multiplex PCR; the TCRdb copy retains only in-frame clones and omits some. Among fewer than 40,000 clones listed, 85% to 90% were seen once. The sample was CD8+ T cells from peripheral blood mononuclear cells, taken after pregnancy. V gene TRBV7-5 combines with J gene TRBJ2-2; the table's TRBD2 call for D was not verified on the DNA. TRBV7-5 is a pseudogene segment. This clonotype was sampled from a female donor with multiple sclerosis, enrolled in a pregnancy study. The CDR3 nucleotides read TGTGTCAGAAGCCCCCGGGATAACACCGGGGAGCTGTTTTTT. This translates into CVRSPRDNTGELFF.